This T cell receptor beta chain was sequenced for a study of T-cell memory formation after mild COVID-19. Study-level results: Mainly in CM and EM were contracting CD4+ clones; CD8+ were in EMRA. Day 15 to 85 contractors were CD4/CD8 balanced; later expanders leaned CD4+.

The CDR3 contains 15 residues. The J segment lost 0 bases and the V segment lost 4 bases, leaving 4 bases of the junction unmatched. Germline-derived CDR1 and CDR2 are SQVTM and ANQGSEA. TCRdb analysed the 5' RACE reads with MiXCR anew, one entry per CDR3 protein. Of 350,000 to 500,000 distinct CDR3 sequences detected, around 20% appear once; the ten largest clones hold approximately 8.1%. This clonotype was seen a handful of times. What it recognizes is unknown. The chain combines TRBV29-1 with TRBJ1-1; TRBD1 aligns across 11 bases. Sequencing was performed on PBMCs or a T cell subset sorted from them (not recorded which). This sequence was found in an adult woman who had mild COVID-19 (a few samples of this study predate the infection). Cell type and time point are not known. The CDR3 loop is CSVGTGGNLNTEAFF. Written as DNA, the CDR3 is TGCAGCGTTGGGACAGGGGGCAACTTGAACACTGAAGCTTTCTTT.